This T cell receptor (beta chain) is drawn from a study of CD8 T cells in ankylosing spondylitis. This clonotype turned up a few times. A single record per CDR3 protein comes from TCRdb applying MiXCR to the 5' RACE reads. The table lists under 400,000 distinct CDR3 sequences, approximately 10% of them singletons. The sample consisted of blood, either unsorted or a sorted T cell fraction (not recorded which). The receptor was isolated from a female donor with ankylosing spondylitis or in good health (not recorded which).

The CDR3 DNA is TGCAGCGTTGCCCCAAAGGGGGGCTCCTACGAGCAGTACTTC. Its protein is CSVAPKGGSYEQYF. The chain couples TRBV29-1 to TRBJ2-7; D may correspond to TRBD1 or TRBD2 (6 bases each). This CDR3 is 14 amino acids long. The V gene lost 4 bases and the J gene lost 0 bases, with 13 bases spanning the gap. Germline CDR1 is SQVTM and CDR2 is ANQGSEA.